The 10 T cell receptor beta chains given below trace back to one sample, sequenced in a study of T cell responses to AZD1222 COVID-19 vaccine. Here immunoSEQ multiplex PCR was the method, and the copy in TCRdb shows in-frame clones only, minus some. In the table there are 130,000 or so clones, more than 85% of which are singletons. The source material was peripheral blood, sampled 28 days after the second AZD1222 dose. These receptors were obtained from an adult who received the AZD1222 COVID-19 vaccine.

CDR3 loop: CASGSSGQLNQPQHF. The CDR3, as DNA: TGTGCCAGCGGAAGCTCCGGACAGCTTAATCAGCCCCAGCATTTT. This chain links TRBV28 with TRBJ1-5; perhaps TRBD1 as D (6 bases). The CDR3 is 15 residues long. V lost 8 bases and J 4 bases, leaving 18 bases between the germline ends. Germline values: CDR1 MDHEN, CDR2 SYDVKM.

The J gene is TRBJ1-5, the V gene TRBV9; the D gene is possibly TRBD1 (6 bases). CDR1 SGDLS and CDR2 YYNGEE come from the germline V gene. CDR3 length: 13 amino acids. The V end lost 5 bases, the J end lost 3 bases, and 9 bases lay between the germline ends. The chain's CDR3 is CASSRTVNQPQHF. CDR3 in DNA: TGTGCCAGCAGTCGGACAGTCAATCAGCCCCAGCATTTT. The full variable domain, in which reference TRBV9 and TRBJ1-5 provide the parts outside the CDR3, is DSGVTQTPKHLITATGQRVTLRCSPRSGDLSVYWYQQSLDQGLQFLIQYYNGEERAKGNILERFSAQQFPDLHSELNLSSLELGDSALYFCASSRTVNQPQHFGDGTRLSIL.

This chain uses TRBV20-1 with TRBJ2-7; D not resolved. The germline CDR1 and CDR2 sequences are DFQATT and SNEGSKA (reference sequence). Trimming took off 6 bases at V and 7 bases at J, with 10 bases between the two ends. This CDR3 is built from 10 residues. CDR3 coding DNA: TGCAGTGCCCGGGTGTTAGAGCAGTACTTC. The encoded protein is CSARVLEQYF.

This chain joins TRBV19 and TRBJ1-1; 7 bases fit TRBD1. Trimming took 1 base from V and 1 from J; bases not matched to a gene: 3. The CDR3 is 15 amino acids. The germline V gene encodes CDR1 LNHDA and CDR2 SQIVND (reference sequence). The CDR3 spells CASSIGGGGNTEAFF. The CDR3 DNA follows: TGTGCCAGTAGTATAGGAGGGGGCGGGAACACTGAAGCTTTCTTT. Supplemented by reference TRBV19 and TRBJ1-1, the full variable domain reads DGGITQSPKYLFRKEGQNVTLSCEQNLNHDAMYWYRQDPGQGLRLIYYSQIVNDFQKGDIAEGYSVSREKKESFPLTVTSAQKNPTAFYLCASSIGGGGNTEAFFGQGTRLTVV.

The rearrangement joins TRBV18 to TRBJ2-3, with D possibly being TRBD1 or TRBD2 (6 bases each). The V end was cut by 3 bases, the J end by 2 bases, with 15 bases between. From germline, CDR1 is KGHSH and CDR2 LQKENI. The CDR3 is 16 residues long. The CDR3 is CASSPTGAGFTDTQYF. As DNA, the CDR3 is TGTGCCAGCTCACCGACGGGGGCGGGATTCACAGATACGCAGTATTTT.

The V call is TRBV28, the J call TRBJ1-1; D unresolved. V was cut by 3 bases and J by 11 bases, with 10 bases left in between. The germline CDR1 and CDR2 sequences are MDHEN and SYDVKM. CDR3 length equals 11 residues. CDR3 in DNA: TGTGCCAGCAGTTTTCCGGCAGGTGCTTTCTTT. The encoded protein is CASSFPAGAFF.

This chain connects TRBV29-1 to TRBJ1-5; D is undetermined. The CDR3 has 13 residues. The V gene's germline CDR1 is SQVTM and CDR2 ANQGSEA. V shed 4 bases and J shed 0 bases, with 7 bases lying between them. In DNA, the CDR3 is TGCAGCGTTGGGGAGGATAGCAATCAGCCCCAGCATTTT. Translating it yields CSVGEDSNQPQHF.

This clone was detected a few times. V and J are TRBV2 and TRBJ2-7; 8 bases fit TRBD1. The V segment lost 3 bases and the J segment 3 bases; nucleotides outside the gene matches: 7. Looked up from germline, CDR1 is SNHLY and CDR2 is FYNNEI. The CDR3 contains 15 residues. The DNA of the CDR3 is TGTGCCAGCAGTGATAGGAGACAGGGGAGCTACGAGCAGTACTTC. Its protein product is CASSDRRQGSYEQYF.

The chain uses TRBV6-5 and TRBJ1-2; 8 bases align to TRBD1. This CDR3 has 12 amino acids. From germline, CDR1 is MNHEY and CDR2 SVGAGI. V trimming: 6 bases; J trimming: 4 bases; junction bases outside the gene matches: 1. The CDR3 nucleotides are TGTGCCAGCAGCGGACAGGGCTATGGCTACACCTTC. Protein product: CASSGQGYGYTF.

The chain carries TRBV7-8 and TRBJ1-6; D is perhaps TRBD1 (5 bases). V was clipped by 2 bases and J by 11 bases, with 10 bases between them. Germline assignment: CDR1 SGHVS and CDR2 FQNEAQ. The CDR3 covers 13 residues. CDR3 sequence: CASSLQGGTPLHF. CDR3 in DNA: TGTGCCAGCAGCTTACAGGGTGGGACACCCCTCCACTTT.